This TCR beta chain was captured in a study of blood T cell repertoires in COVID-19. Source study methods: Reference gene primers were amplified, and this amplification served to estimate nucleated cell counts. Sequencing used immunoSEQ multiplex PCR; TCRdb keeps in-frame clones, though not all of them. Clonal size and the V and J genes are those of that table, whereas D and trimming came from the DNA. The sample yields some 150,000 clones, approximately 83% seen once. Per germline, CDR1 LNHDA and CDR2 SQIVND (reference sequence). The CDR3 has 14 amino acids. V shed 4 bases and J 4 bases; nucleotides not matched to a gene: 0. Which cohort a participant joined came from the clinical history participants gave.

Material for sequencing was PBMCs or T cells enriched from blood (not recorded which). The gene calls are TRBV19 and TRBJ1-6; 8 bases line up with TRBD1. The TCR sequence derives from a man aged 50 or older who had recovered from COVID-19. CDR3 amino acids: CASSRDRYNSPLHF. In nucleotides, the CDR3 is TGTGCCAGTAGTAGGGACAGGTATAATTCACCCCTCCACTTT.